Below, 8 T cell receptor beta chains from the same sample are listed, as sequenced in a study of T cell responses to AZD1222 COVID-19 vaccine. The assay was immunoSEQ multiplex PCR, and TCRdb's table has in-frame clones only and misses some. The sample has about 160,000 clones, 75% to 95% seen once. The input for sequencing was peripheral blood, taken on day 0 of AZD1222 vaccination. Every receptor here comes from an adult in good health.

The V gene is TRBV7-6, the J gene TRBJ2-2; the match to TRBD1 covers 8 bases. The CDR3 runs to 17 residues. Trimming took 2 bases from V and 6 from J; bases not matched to a gene: 11. Germline-derived CDR1 and CDR2 are SGHVS and FNYEAQ. The DNA for the CDR3 is TGTGCCAGCAGCTTACGGACTGCAGGGGGCGCATCCGGGGAGCTGTTTTTT. Amino acids: CASSLRTAGGASGELFF.

The V and J genes are TRBV24-1 and TRBJ1-1, with D possibly matching TRBD1 (6 bases). CDR1 KGHDR and CDR2 SFDVKD come from the germline V gene. This CDR3 is 11 amino acids long. The germline V and J ends were trimmed by 10 bases and 4 bases, with 9 bases remaining between them. CDR3 nucleotide sequence: TGTGCCACACAGGGTAGCACTGAAGCTTTCTTT. Protein: CATQGSTEAFF.

The chain recombines TRBV3-1 (or the pseudogene TRBV3-2) with TRBJ2-5; D perhaps matches TRBD2 (5 bases). This CDR3 comprises 14 residues. The germline gives CDR1 LGHDT, CDR2 YNNKEL (reference sequence). Trimming took off 2 bases at V and 5 bases at J, with 12 bases between the two ends. The DNA of the CDR3 is TGTGCCAGCAGCCAAAACGAGGGTCCGGAGACCCAGTACTTC. It specifies CASSQNEGPETQYF.

This chain connects TRBV7-9 to TRBJ1-1; D ambiguous. The CDR3 contains 17 residues. Germline CDR1 SEHNR, CDR2 FQNEAQ (reference sequence). V was trimmed by 1 base and J by 2 bases, leaving 17 bases between them. CDR3 in DNA: TGTGCCAGCAGCTTAGGAGCCCCCCCAGCAGTCAACACTGAAGCTTTCTTT. Encoded protein: CASSLGAPPAVNTEAFF.

The gene calls are TRBV7-9 and TRBJ2-5; tentatively, D is TRBD2 (5 bases). V was cut by 5 bases and J by 1 base, with 11 bases left in between. In germline, CDR1 is SEHNR, CDR2 FQNEAQ (reference sequence). The length of the CDR3 is 14 residues. The CDR3 DNA follows: TGTGCCAGCAGCAGAGCGGCCCCCCAAGAGACCCAGTACTTC. Its translation: CASSRAAPQETQYF.

J is TRBJ2-1 and V is TRBV24-1, with D perhaps matching TRBD1 or TRBD2 (5 bases each). This CDR3 is 17 amino acids long. Germline CDR1 is KGHDR and CDR2 is SFDVKD. V lost 3 bases to trimming and J lost 3 bases, with 17 bases between them. Here the CDR3 reads CATSDIRDPHLYNEQFF. The CDR3 nucleotides are TGTGCCACCAGTGATATCCGGGACCCCCACCTCTACAATGAGCAGTTCTTC.

This rearrangement joins TRBV6-5 to TRBJ2-4, with 9 bases matching TRBD2. Germline V gene sequence: CDR1 MNHEY, CDR2 SVGAGI. V trimming: 6 bases; J trimming: 5 bases; junction bases outside the gene matches: 5. The CDR3 extends over 14 amino acids. This chain's CDR3 is CASRSSGVQNIQYF. For the CDR3, the DNA is TGTGCCAGCAGATCTAGCGGGGTCCAAAACATTCAGTACTTC.

The rearrangement joins TRBV19 to TRBJ1-4, with unresolved D. Germline V gene lookup returns CDR1 LNHDA and CDR2 SQIVND (reference sequence). The CDR3 totals 15 residues. Trimming removed 3 bases from V and 5 bases from J, with 13 bases in between. The DNA of the CDR3 is TGTGCCAGTAGTATTAACGGCGGAGACAATGAAAAACTGTTTTTT. This codes for CASSINGGDNEKLFF.